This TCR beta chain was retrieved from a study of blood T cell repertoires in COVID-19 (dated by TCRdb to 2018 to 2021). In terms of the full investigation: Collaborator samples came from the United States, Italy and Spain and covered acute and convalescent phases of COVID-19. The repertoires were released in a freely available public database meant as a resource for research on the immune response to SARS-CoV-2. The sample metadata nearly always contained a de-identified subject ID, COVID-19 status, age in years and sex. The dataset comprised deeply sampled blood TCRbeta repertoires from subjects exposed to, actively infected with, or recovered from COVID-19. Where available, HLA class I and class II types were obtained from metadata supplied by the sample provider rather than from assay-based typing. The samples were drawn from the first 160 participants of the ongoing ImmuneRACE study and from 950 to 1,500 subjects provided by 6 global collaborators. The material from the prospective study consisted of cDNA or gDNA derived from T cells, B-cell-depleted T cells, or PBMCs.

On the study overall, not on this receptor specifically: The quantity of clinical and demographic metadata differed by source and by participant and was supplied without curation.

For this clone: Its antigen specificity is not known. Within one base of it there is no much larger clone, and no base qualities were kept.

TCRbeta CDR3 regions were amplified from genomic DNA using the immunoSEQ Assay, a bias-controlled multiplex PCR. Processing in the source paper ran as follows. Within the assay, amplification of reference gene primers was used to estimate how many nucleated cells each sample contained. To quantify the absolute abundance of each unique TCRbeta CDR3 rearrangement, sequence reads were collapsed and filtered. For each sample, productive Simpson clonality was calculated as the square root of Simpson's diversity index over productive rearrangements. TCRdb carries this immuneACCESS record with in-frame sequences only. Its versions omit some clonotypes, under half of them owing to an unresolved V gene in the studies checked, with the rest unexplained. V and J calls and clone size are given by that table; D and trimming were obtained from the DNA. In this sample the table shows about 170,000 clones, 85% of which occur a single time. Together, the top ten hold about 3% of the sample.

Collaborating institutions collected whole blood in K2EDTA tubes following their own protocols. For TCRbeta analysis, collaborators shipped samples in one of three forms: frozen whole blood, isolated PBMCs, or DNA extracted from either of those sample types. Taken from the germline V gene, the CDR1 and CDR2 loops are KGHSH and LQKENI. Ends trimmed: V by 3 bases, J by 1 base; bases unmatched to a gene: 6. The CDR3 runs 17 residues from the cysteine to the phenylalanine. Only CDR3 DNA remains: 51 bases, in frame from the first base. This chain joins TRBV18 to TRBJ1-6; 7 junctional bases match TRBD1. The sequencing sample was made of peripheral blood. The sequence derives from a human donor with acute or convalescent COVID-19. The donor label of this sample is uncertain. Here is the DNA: TGTGCCAGCTCACCTTTGGCAGGGGGGTCCTATAATTCACCCCTCCACTTT. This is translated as CASSPLAGGSYNSPLHF.